This T cell receptor beta chain came from a study of blood T cell repertoires in COVID-19. Sequenced by immunoSEQ multiplex PCR; TCRdb stores in-frame clones only, minus some. Of 310,000 or so clones in the sample, 89% are singletons; the top ten hold 5% to 7%. The sequenced sample was peripheral blood. The clonotype was recovered from a man younger than 35 who had recovered from COVID-19.

The CDR3 nucleotides are TGCGCCAGCAGCGTGAGAGGAAATTCACCCCTCCACTTT. Amino acid sequence: CASSVRGNSPLHF. The V gene is TRBV5-1, the J gene TRBJ1-6; D is ambiguous. The CDR3 consists of 13 residues. Germline CDR1 and CDR2: SGHRS and YFSETQ. V gave up 4 bases and J gave up 7 bases, with 9 bases separating them.